This record covers a single T cell receptor (beta chain). Its target is not known. PCR primers comprised 60 Vbeta and 13 Jbeta primers. Some clones are missing from TCRdb's copy, which holds only in-frame ones; the method was immunoSEQ multiplex PCR. The table has approximately 120,000 clones, about 80% seen once. Germline assignment: CDR1 MNHEY and CDR2 SVGAGI. V lost 2 bases and J 9 bases, leaving 11 bases between the germline ends. This CDR3 is built from 14 residues. This specimen comes from a study of cytomegalovirus exposure and HLA in healthy donors. Study context: There were approximately 400 genotyped donors. Of these, about 86% fell in the genetic ancestry cluster associated with self-reported Caucasian donors.

Study-level findings and limits: The study flagged approximately 180 TCR beta chains as cytomegalovirus-associated. CMV serostatus was the sole immune exposure information available. Productive status was seen about 87% or about 30% of the time for most TCR beta V segments in an earlier analysis.

Sequencing was performed on PBMCs. This receptor was obtained from a woman aged 40 to 49 in good health and CMV-seropositive. This chain uses TRBV6-5 with TRBJ1-6; a weak D match, TRBD1 (5 bases). Here the CDR3 DNA reads TGTGCCAGCAGTTACGGGAGGGGCCTTTCACCCCTCCACTTT. Its protein product is CASSYGRGLSPLHF.